This TCR beta chain was sequenced during a study of breast tumors, draining lymph nodes, adjacent tissues. Trimming took off 6 bases at V and 7 bases at J, with 15 bases between the two ends. CDR1 SNHLY and CDR2 FYNNEI come from the germline V gene. The CDR3 spans 13 residues. TCRdb re-analysed the multiplex PCR reads in MiXCR, keeping a single row per CDR3 protein. The sample contains 100,000 or so distinct CDR3 sequences, approximately 22% of which appear only once. Axillary draining lymph nodes of breast cancer patients supplied the node samples. V usage is TRBV2 and J usage is TRBJ2-5; D might be TRBD2 (7 bases). This TCR derives from a female donor with breast cancer. Some clones in this sample may be carry-over from other donors' samples. Sequencing was done on a sample of axillary lymph node tissue. The CDR3 region is CASRKGGMGTQYF. In nucleotides, the CDR3 is TGTGCCAGCAGGAAGGGGGGGATGGGGACCCAGTACTTC.